The T cell receptor (beta chain) described here comes from a study of T cells after yellow fever vaccination. Study-wide findings and caveats: Clonotype sharing between CD4 and CD8 compartments was small.

This clonotype was detected a few times. What it binds is unknown. One entry per CDR3 protein results from TCRdb running MiXCR on the 5' RACE reads. Of 300,000 or so distinct CDR3 sequences detected, 6.8% appear once; the ten largest clones hold 15% to 20%. Unmatched junction bases numbered 14, after V lost 8 bases and J lost 4 bases. This CDR3 has 16 amino acids. The sample consisted of PBMCs, taken roughly seven weeks after the first yellow fever vaccination. The chain employs TRBV12-3 or TRBV12-4 and TRBJ1-2, with 9 bases fitting TRBD1. This receptor was taken from a man younger than 35 who received the YFV17D yellow fever vaccine. CDR3 loop: CASGRKGTGLAYGYTF. CDR3 coding DNA: TGTGCCAGCGGGAGAAAGGGGACAGGGTTGGCCTATGGCTACACCTTC.